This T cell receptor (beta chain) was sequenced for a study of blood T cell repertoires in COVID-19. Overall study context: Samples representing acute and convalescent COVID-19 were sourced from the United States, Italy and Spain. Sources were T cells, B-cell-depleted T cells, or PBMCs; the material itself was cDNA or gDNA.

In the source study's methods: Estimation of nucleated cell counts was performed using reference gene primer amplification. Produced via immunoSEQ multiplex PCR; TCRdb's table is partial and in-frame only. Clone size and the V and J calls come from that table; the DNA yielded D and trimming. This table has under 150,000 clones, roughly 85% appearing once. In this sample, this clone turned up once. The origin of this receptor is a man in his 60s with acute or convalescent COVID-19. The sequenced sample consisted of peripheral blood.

CDR3 nucleotides: TGTGCCAGTAGTATTCTACCGGGACTCAACCTCCACAATGAGCAGTTCTTC. This codes for CASSILPGLNLHNEQFF. The chain recombines TRBV19 with TRBJ2-1; possible D gene TRBD2, 6 bases. This CDR3 contains 17 residues. Germline V lookup: CDR1 LNHDA, CDR2 SQIVND (reference sequence). Trimming removed 3 bases at V and 5 bases at J, with 20 bases between.